One and the same sample provided the 30 T cell receptor beta chains below, sequenced in a study of T cell changes during pregnancy in multiple sclerosis. Measured with immunoSEQ multiplex PCR; TCRdb has only the in-frame clones, and not every one. The table has approximately 47,000 clones, 90% to 95% seen once. The sequenced sample was CD4+ T cells from peripheral blood mononuclear cells, obtained in the first trimester of pregnancy. All receptors come from a female donor with multiple sclerosis, enrolled in a pregnancy study.

The CDR3 DNA reads TGTGCCAGCAATTCCAGGGGGAATACGCAGTATTTT. This gives the protein CASNSRGNTQYF. J is TRBJ2-3 and V is TRBV2; 7 nucleotides agree with TRBD1. The CDR3 covers 12 residues. Unmatched junction bases numbered 5, after V lost 7 bases and J lost 7 bases. Germline CDR1 reads SNHLY; CDR2 reads FYNNEI.

The rearrangement uses TRBV5-1 and TRBJ2-3, with D tentatively TRBD2 (6 bases). Trimming removed 3 bases from V and 4 bases from J, with 12 bases in between. Germline V gives CDR1 SGHRS, CDR2 YFSETQ. CDR3 length: 14 amino acids. CDR3 sequence (DNA): TGCGCCAGCAGCTGGACTACGGCTGCAGATACGCAGTATTTT. Translation gives CASSWTTAADTQYF.

J is TRBJ1-1 and V is TRBV18, with 11 bases matching TRBD1. The CDR3 is made up of 16 amino acids. Per the germline V gene, CDR1 is KGHSH and CDR2 is LQKENI. J gave up 0 bases and V 3 bases, and 3 bases lay outside the gene matches. The CDR3 coding sequence is TGTGCCAGCTCACCCCCGGGACAGGGGGTGAACACTGAAGCTTTCTTT. Amino acids: CASSPPGQGVNTEAFF.

The chain couples TRBV6-5 to TRBJ2-1; the D gene is possibly TRBD2 (5 bases). Trimming removed 5 bases at V and 7 bases at J, with 9 bases between. CDR1 and CDR2 (germline): MNHEY, SVGAGI. The CDR3 runs 12 residues. The CDR3 bases are TGTGCCAGCAGTCGGACTGAAAATGAGCAGTTCTTC. Translation: CASSRTENEQFF.

The genes are TRBV19 and TRBJ1-1, with 7 bases aligning to TRBD1. Germline CDR1 and CDR2: LNHDA and SQIVND (reference sequence). Germline trimming cut 8 bases from V and 0 bases from J; bases unmatched to any gene: 6. The CDR3 extends over 14 amino acids. For the CDR3, the DNA is TGTGCCAGTCGGGACAGTCGGGTGAACACTGAAGCTTTCTTT. Its translation: CASRDSRVNTEAFF.

The V call is TRBV2, the J call TRBJ2-5; possibly TRBD2 for D (5 bases). Germline lookup yields CDR1 SNHLY and CDR2 FYNNEI. V was pared by 8 bases and J by 4 bases, with 11 bases between. This CDR3 is built from 12 residues. In nucleotides, the CDR3 is TGTGCCAGCCGTGGGCTAGCAGAGACCCAGTACTTC. This codes for CASRGLAETQYF. Full variable domain (rest looked up from reference TRBV2 and TRBJ2-5): EPEVTQTPSHQVTQMGQEVILRCVPISNHLYFYWYRQILGQKVEFLVSFYNNEISEKSEIFDDQFSVERPDGSNFTLKIRSTKLEDSAMYFCASRGLAETQYFGPGTRLLVL.

On this clone: Sequence at one end of the junction differs from germline and may be a read error. The chain has TRBV19 and TRBJ1-1, with D possibly being TRBD1 (5 bases). Germline V gene lookup returns CDR1 LNHDA and CDR2 SQIVND (reference sequence). CDR3 length: 15 residues. The CDR3 DNA sequence: TGTGCCAGTAGTAACTTCCGGGGGATGAACAGTGAAGCTTTCTTT. Protein: CASSNFRGMNSEAFF.

The chain employs TRBV6-1 and TRBJ2-5; tentative D call: TRBD1 (6 bases). Germline V gene data show CDR1 as MNHNS and CDR2 as SASEGT. Trimming shortened V by 0 bases and J by 5 bases, and 13 bases separated the two germline ends. The CDR3 is 15 amino acids. This chain's CDR3 is CASSEAGQKTETQYF. CDR3 coding DNA: TGTGCCAGCAGTGAAGCTGGACAGAAGACGGAGACCCAGTACTTC.

The chain has TRBV19 and TRBJ2-2, with 7 bases lining up with TRBD2. V lost 7 bases, J lost 4 bases, and 3 bases stayed unmatched. CDR3 length: 13 amino acids. Germline CDR1 is LNHDA and CDR2 is SQIVND (reference sequence). The CDR3 reads CASNGRSTGELFF. In DNA form, the CDR3 reads TGTGCCAGTAACGGGAGGAGCACCGGGGAGCTGTTTTTT.

The gene calls are TRBV6-4 and TRBJ2-1; 8 positions agree with TRBD1. CDR1 and CDR2 (germline): MRHNA, SNTAGT. The CDR3 is 14 amino acids. With V trimmed by 5 bases and J by 6 bases, 6 bases remained unmatched. The CDR3 bases are TGTGCCAGCAGTCCGGGACAGGCGTCCAATGAGCAGTTCTTC. Encoded protein: CASSPGQASNEQFF.

V is TRBV9 and J is TRBJ2-7; no reliable D call. Germline V gene lookup returns CDR1 SGDLS and CDR2 YYNGEE. Between the trimmed V and J ends, which lost 0 bases and 6 bases, there was a span of 7 bases. The CDR3 runs to 12 residues. CDR3: CASSVEPGEQYF. The DNA for the CDR3 is TGTGCCAGCAGCGTAGAGCCGGGCGAGCAGTACTTC.

V usage is TRBV9 and J usage is TRBJ1-1, with 8 bases fitting TRBD1. Germline lookup yields CDR1 SGDLS and CDR2 YYNGEE. V shed 3 bases and J 5 bases; nucleotides not matched to a gene: 9. The CDR3 length is 15 residues. The CDR3 nucleotides read TGTGCCAGCAGCGCAAGACCAGGGGGCTCTACTGAAGCTTTCTTT. As protein: CASSARPGGSTEAFF. Looking up the rest from reference TRBV9 and TRBJ1-1 gives the full variable domain: DSGVTQTPKHLITATGQRVTLRCSPRSGDLSVYWYQQSLDQGLQFLIQYYNGEERAKGNILERFSAQQFPDLHSELNLSSLELGDSALYFCASSARPGGSTEAFFGQGTRLTVV.

The chain links TRBV10-3 to TRBJ2-7, with D possibly matching TRBD1 (6 bases). This CDR3 is 13 amino acids long. The V gene's germline CDR1 is ENHRY and CDR2 SYGVKD. V dropped 7 bases and J dropped 2 bases, with 12 bases sitting between them. The CDR3 loop is CAIKGDNTYEQYF. CDR3 nucleotide sequence: TGTGCCATCAAAGGGGACAATACCTACGAGCAGTACTTC.

The CDR3, as DNA: TGTGCCAGCTCACCACCGGACAGGAATGAGCAGTTCTTC. This gives the protein CASSPPDRNEQFF. The chain recombines TRBV18 with TRBJ2-1, with 7 positions matching TRBD1. The CDR3 totals 13 residues. In germline, CDR1 is KGHSH, CDR2 LQKENI. V gave up 0 bases and J gave up 7 bases; unmatched junction bases: 0.

The chain combines TRBV13 with TRBJ1-2; D possibly corresponds to TRBD1 (5 bases). Germline CDR1 reads PRHDT; CDR2 reads FYEKMQ (reference sequence). The CDR3 length is 14 residues. The ends were cut back, 0 bases at V and 2 bases at J, with 7 bases in the middle. For the CDR3, the DNA is TGTGCCAGCAGCTTAGGAAGGGGAAACTATGGCTACACCTTC. It is translated as CASSLGRGNYGYTF. The whole variable domain, filled in from reference TRBV13 and TRBJ1-2, reads AAGVIQSPRHLIKEKRETATLKCYPIPRHDTVYWYQQGPGQDPQFLISFYEKMQSDKGSIPDRFSAQQFSDYHSELNMSSLELGDSALYFCASSLGRGNYGYTFGSGTRLTVV.

The chain carries TRBV5-6 and TRBJ2-5; 7 bases map to TRBD1. This CDR3 spans 17 amino acids. The J segment lost 3 bases and the V segment lost 4 bases, leaving 15 bases of the junction unmatched. Germline CDR1 SGHDT, CDR2 YYEEEE. The CDR3, as DNA: TGTGCCAGCAGCCGATGGGGAGAGGGGGCGGTCGAAGAGACCCAGTACTTC. This gives the protein CASSRWGEGAVEETQYF.

V gene TRBV27 combines with J gene TRBJ1-5; D may be TRBD1 (6 bases). The CDR3 sequence is 15 residues long. The germline CDR1 and CDR2 sequences are MNHEY and SMNVEV (reference sequence). The ends were cut back, 1 base at V and 0 bases at J, with 7 bases in the middle. CDR3: CASSLLQGSNQPQHF. Written as DNA, the CDR3 is TGTGCCAGCAGTTTATTACAGGGTAGCAATCAGCCCCAGCATTTT.

The rearrangement links TRBV4-1 to TRBJ1-5; 7 bases fit TRBD1. There are 16 residues in the CDR3. Germline V gene lookup returns CDR1 MGHRA and CDR2 YSYEKL. V gave up 1 base and J gave up 4 bases; unmatched junction bases: 7. As DNA, the CDR3 is TGCGCCAGCAGCCAAGCTGGACAGGCACGTAATCAGCCCCAGCATTTT. It specifies CASSQAGQARNQPQHF.

This clone showed up just once. The chain combines TRBV14 with TRBJ2-5; D is uncertain. CDR1 is SGHDN and CDR2 is FVKESK in the germline V gene. The ends were cut back, 1 base at V and 5 bases at J, with 11 bases in the middle. The CDR3 is made up of 14 amino acids. In nucleotides, the CDR3 is TGTGCCAGCAGCCAAGCGAGGTTACGGGAGACCCAGTACTTC. Translated: CASSQARLRETQYF.

V is TRBV19 and J is TRBJ1-6, with D tentatively TRBD1 (5 bases). CDR1 is LNHDA, CDR2 SQIVND, per germline (reference sequence). This CDR3 has 15 amino acids. V was shortened by 1 base and J by 7 bases, with 11 bases between the two germline ends. CDR3: CASSIGPRANSPLHF. Written as DNA, the CDR3 is TGTGCCAGTAGTATAGGTCCCAGGGCGAATTCACCCCTCCACTTT.

This clone is a singleton in its sample. The CDR3: CASSPGGIGAYGYTF. Written as DNA, the CDR3 is TGTGCCAGCAGTCCCGGAGGGATTGGGGCCTATGGCTACACCTTC. The chain carries TRBV6-1 and TRBJ1-2, with a weak D call TRBD1 (5 bases). Trimming took off 5 bases at V and 4 bases at J, with 17 bases between the two ends. In germline, CDR1 is MNHNS, CDR2 SASEGT. This CDR3 contains 15 residues.

This clone turned up a few times. This chain uses TRBV5-6 with TRBJ2-2; D remains ambiguous. Germline lookup yields CDR1 SGHDT and CDR2 YYEEEE. Trimming pared 1 base from V and 4 bases from J, leaving 5 bases between. The CDR3 is made up of 13 amino acids. The CDR3 nucleotides are TGTGCCAGCAGCTTGAGCCGCACCGGGGAGCTGTTTTTT. Its translation is CASSLSRTGELFF.

The chain combines TRBV10-3 with TRBJ1-2; weak D call: TRBD1 (6 bases). V dropped 4 bases and J dropped 8 bases, with 11 bases sitting between them. In germline, CDR1 is ENHRY, CDR2 SYGVKD. The CDR3 is 12 residues long. The CDR3 DNA sequence: TGTGCCATCAGTGGGACAGCGGGGGGCTACACCTTC. Its protein is CAISGTAGGYTF.

J is TRBJ1-1 and V is TRBV2, with 7 bases that match TRBD1. The CDR3 is 15 residues long. Looked up from germline, CDR1 is SNHLY and CDR2 is FYNNEI. V lost 7 bases, J lost 0 bases, and 8 bases stayed unmatched. Written as DNA, the CDR3 is TGTGCCAGCACCAGCAGGGGGAGAATGAACACTGAAGCTTTCTTT. The encoded protein is CASTSRGRMNTEAFF.

The chain has TRBV29-1 and TRBJ1-4; no clear D gene. Germline assignment: CDR1 SQVTM and CDR2 ANQGSEA. The V end lost 0 bases, the J end lost 3 bases, and 8 bases lay between the germline ends. There are 14 residues in the CDR3. CDR3 sequence (DNA): TGCAGCGTTGAAGAGGGGAGTTCTAATGAAAAACTGTTTTTT. This encodes CSVEEGSSNEKLFF. Full variable domain (missing parts from reference TRBV29-1 and TRBJ1-4): SAVISQKPSRDICQRGTSLTIQCQVDSQVTMMFWYRQQPGQSLTLIATANQGSEATYESGFVIDKFPISRPNLTFSTLTVSNMSPEDSSIYLCSVEEGSSNEKLFFGSGTQLSVL.

Comments on this clone: The junction does not match germline at one end; this may be a read error. J is TRBJ2-5 and V is TRBV7-7, with D possibly being TRBD2 (5 bases). The CDR3 spans 16 residues. Germline assignment: CDR1 SSHAT and CDR2 FNYEAQ (reference sequence). CDR3 bases: TGTGCTAGCAGCGCCGGCAAGGGTCGGGGTGAAGAGACCCAGTACTTC. This encodes CASSAGKGRGEETQYF.

This rearrangement joins TRBV6-1 to TRBJ2-1, with D possibly matching TRBD1 (6 bases). The CDR3 extends over 15 amino acids. The germline V gene has CDR1 MNHNS and CDR2 SASEGT. V was trimmed by 7 bases and J by 0 bases, leaving 13 bases between them. CDR3 nucleotides: TGTGCCAGCAAAGTGGACAGCAGCTCCTACAATGAGCAGTTCTTC. Amino acid sequence: CASKVDSSSYNEQFF.

This chain uses TRBV9 with TRBJ1-2; unclear D gene. This CDR3 comprises 12 residues. With 0 bases removed from V and 8 bases from J, the gap between germline ends came to 8 bases. The germline V gene encodes CDR1 SGDLS and CDR2 YYNGEE. CDR3 region: CASSVAAGGYTF. Here the CDR3 DNA reads TGTGCCAGCAGCGTAGCGGCCGGGGGCTACACCTTC.

The chain uses TRBV2 and TRBJ2-3, with 7 bases identical to TRBD1. J lost 0 bases, V lost 8 bases, and 5 bases had no gene match. This CDR3 contains 14 residues. CDR1 is SNHLY, CDR2 FYNNEI, per germline. The CDR3, as DNA: TGTGCCAGCCGCGAGGACAGGAGCACAGATACGCAGTATTTT. Its translation is CASREDRSTDTQYF.

The chain carries TRBV19 and TRBJ2-2, with 9 bases that match TRBD2. This CDR3 is built from 19 residues. J lost 1 base, V lost 5 bases, and 14 bases had no gene match. Germline V gives CDR1 LNHDA, CDR2 SQIVND (reference sequence). DNA for the CDR3: TGTGCCAGTAGTTGGCCCCTCTCCCTTAGCGGGAGGAACACCGGGGAGCTGTTTTTT. This sequence encodes CASSWPLSLSGRNTGELFF.